These T cell receptor beta chains were read from a single sample in a study of blood T cell repertoires in COVID-19. Here immunoSEQ multiplex PCR was the method, and the copy in TCRdb shows in-frame clones only, minus some. The data contain around 270,000 clones, over 75% of them singletons. Source material: PBMCs or T cells enriched from blood (not recorded which). The source of these receptors is a woman aged 35 to 49 who had been exposed to COVID-19. CDR3s include the opening cysteine and the closing phenylalanine or tryptophan. D genes are given only for firm matches. Size is stated for part of the rows, as once, few or many counts, or as a class when the clone is expanded.

D gene: .; J gene: TRBJ1-1; V gene: TRBV28; clone size: few; CDR3 DNA: TGTGCCAGCAGTCTGAGGCAGGGGAAAGCTTTCTTT; CDR3 protein: CASSLRQGKAFF
D gene: TRBD1; J gene: TRBJ2-5; V gene: TRBV2; clone size: .; CDR3 DNA: TGTGCCAGCAGTCAGGGGGCAGAGTTTGGGGAGACCCAGTACTTC; CDR3 protein: CASSQGAEFGETQYF
D gene: .; J gene: TRBJ1-1; V gene: TRBV5-4; clone size: .; CDR3 DNA: TGTGCCAGCAGTCGGGGAGGGGGTGTCGAAGCTTTCTTT; CDR3 protein: CASSRGGGVEAFF
D gene: .; J gene: TRBJ2-1; V gene: TRBV6-5; clone size: .; CDR3 DNA: TGTGCCAGCAAAATGGGGCTTTGGTCCTACAATGAGCAGTTCTTC; CDR3 protein: CASKMGLWSYNEQFF
D gene: .; J gene: TRBJ1-5; V gene: TRBV30; clone size: once; CDR3 DNA: TGTGCCTGGAGACTCGGGGGGGCTTGGAAAAATCAGCCCCAGCATTTT; CDR3 protein: CAWRLGGAWKNQPQHF
D gene: .; J gene: TRBJ1-2; V gene: TRBV6-6; clone size: .; CDR3 DNA: TGTGCCGCGGGGAGCCCCCGATACTATGGCTACACCTTC; CDR3 protein: CAAGSPRYYGYTF
D gene: .; J gene: TRBJ1-2; V gene: TRBV6-5; clone size: .; CDR3 DNA: TGTGCCAGCAGTAAGGCAGGGCGTAACTATGGCTACACCTTC; CDR3 protein: CASSKAGRNYGYTF
D gene: TRBD1; J gene: TRBJ1-2; V gene: TRBV29-1; clone size: .; CDR3 DNA: TGCAGCGGCTGGACAGGGGACGACTATGGCTACACCTTC; CDR3 protein: CSGWTGDDYGYTF
D gene: .; J gene: TRBJ2-5; V gene: TRBV7-9; clone size: .; CDR3 DNA: TGTGCCAGCATCCCACAGAGGACTACGTACCAAGAGACCCAGTACTTC; CDR3 protein: CASIPQRTTYQETQYF
D gene: TRBD1; J gene: TRBJ1-2; V gene: TRBV7-2; clone size: .; CDR3 DNA: TGTGCCAGCAGCTTAGTGGACAGGGTTTTGTTGGGCTACACCTTC; CDR3 protein: CASSLVDRVLLGYTF
D gene: .; J gene: TRBJ1-1; V gene: TRBV19; clone size: .; CDR3 DNA: TGTGCCAGTAGTATAGGGGTTGGGAGATCTTACACTGAAGCTTTCTTT; CDR3 protein: CASSIGVGRSYTEAFF
D gene: TRBD1; J gene: TRBJ2-7; V gene: TRBV28; clone size: .; CDR3 DNA: TGTGCCAGCAGTTCCCCTGGACAGGGGACCTACGAGCAGTACTTC; CDR3 protein: CASSSPGQGTYEQYF
D gene: .; J gene: TRBJ1-5; V gene: TRBV5-1; clone size: .; CDR3 DNA: TGTGCCACCCCTGAGAAGCCCCAGCATTTT; CDR3 protein: CATPEKPQHF
D gene: .; J gene: TRBJ1-1; V gene: TRBV7-3; clone size: .; CDR3 DNA: TGTGCCAGCAGCCCCGGGAGACAGAACACTGAAGCTTTCTTT; CDR3 protein: CASSPGRQNTEAFF